These T cell receptor beta chains were read from a single sample in a study of beta chain features in type 1 diabetes. Produced via immunoSEQ multiplex PCR; TCRdb's table is partial and in-frame only. Of about 16,000 clones listed, roughly 72% were seen once; the top ten hold roughly 0.77%. The specimen was stem cell memory CD4+ T cells from blood. The origin of the receptors is a man aged 25-45 years with type 1 diabetes. The CDR3 runs from the conserved cysteine through the conserved F or W. D genes are given only for firm matches. Some rows mark clone size as missing; the rest say once, few, many or name a class of expanded clone.

clone size	V gene	D gene	J gene	CDR3 protein	CDR3 DNA
.	TRBV18	TRBD1	TRBJ1-3	CASSPFGQAYSGNTIYF	TGTGCCAGCTCACCTTTCGGACAGGCTTACTCTGGAAACACCATATATTTT
.	TRBV30	.	TRBJ1-5	CAWSVQQVLNQPQHF	TGTGCCTGGAGTGTACAGCAGGTCTTGAATCAGCCCCAGCATTTT
once	TRBV6-6	.	TRBJ1-4	CASSYSRGNEKLFF	TGTGCCAGCAGTTACTCGAGGGGGAATGAAAAACTGTTTTTT
.	TRBV7-9	TRBD1	TRBJ2-1	CASSLRQGGEQFF	TGTGCCAGCAGCTTACGACAGGGGGGTGAGCAGTTCTTC
.	TRBV7-8	.	TRBJ2-2	CASSLGRGQVPTGELFF	TGTGCCAGCAGCTTAGGACGTGGACAAGTTCCCACCGGGGAGCTGTTTTTT
few	TRBV18	TRBD1	TRBJ1-2	CASSLRDRDLRGYTF	TGTGCCAGCTCACTCCGGGACAGGGATTTGAGGGGCTACACCTTC
once	TRBV5-1	TRBD1	TRBJ2-7	CASSSGQGGYEQYF	TGCGCCAGCAGCAGCGGACAGGGAGGCTACGAGCAGTACTTC
.	TRBV6-5	TRBD1	TRBJ2-1	CASSLIGRGNEQFF	TGTGCCAGCAGCCTAATAGGCAGGGGGAATGAGCAGTTCTTC
.	TRBV28	.	TRBJ2-1	CASRSSGVSYNEQFF	TGTGCCAGCAGAAGTTCAGGGGTTTCCTACAATGAGCAGTTCTTC
few	TRBV4-3	TRBD1	TRBJ2-1	CASSHPGGDEQFF	TGCGCCAGCAGCCACCCAGGGGGCGATGAGCAGTTCTTC
.	TRBV5-4	TRBD1	TRBJ1-2	CASSLEFGTGSAGYTF	TGTGCCAGCAGCTTGGAATTTGGGACAGGGTCCGCTGGCTACACCTTC
few	TRBV7-9	.	TRBJ1-6	CASSSEQGQSPLHF	TGTGCCAGCAGCTCTGAACAGGGCCAATCACCCCTCCACTTT
.	TRBV4-1	.	TRBJ2-5	CASSPQPSRETQYF	TGCGCCAGCAGCCCCCAACCTAGCCGAGAGACCCAGTACTTC
.	TRBV6-5	.	TRBJ2-7	CASRRTGPRGEQYF	TGTGCCAGCAGAAGGACTGGTCCCAGGGGTGAGCAGTACTTC
.	TRBV5-1	TRBD2	TRBJ2-7	CASSLGQGGDEQYF	TGCGCCAGCAGCTTGGGGCAGGGAGGGGACGAGCAGTACTTC
.	TRBV6-1	.	TRBJ1-2	CASTLSDRIGYTF	TGTGCCAGCACCTTGTCTGACAGGATCGGCTACACCTTC
.	TRBV5-1	TRBD1	TRBJ2-5	CASSLAPGTGGETQYF	TGCGCCAGCAGCTTGGCTCCCGGGACAGGAGGCGAGACCCAGTACTTC
.	TRBV6-6	.	TRBJ1-5	CASSSGGSGQPQHF	TGTGCCAGCAGTTCCGGGGGATCGGGTCAGCCCCAGCATTTT
.	TRBV6-5	.	TRBJ1-5	CASSYSQYSNQPQHF	TGTGCCAGCAGTTACTCTCAGTATAGCAATCAGCCCCAGCATTTT
.	TRBV2	TRBD1	TRBJ1-2	CASSEGQGARGYTF	TGTGCCAGCAGTGAGGGACAGGGGGCGCGGGGCTACACCTTC
.	TRBV29-1	TRBD2	TRBJ2-3	CSVDSVGGGSADTQYF	TGCAGCGTTGATAGCGTTGGCGGGGGATCGGCAGATACGCAGTATTTT
.	TRBV11-3	.	TRBJ2-3	CASSLDDTGGDTDTQYF	TGTGCCAGCAGCTTAGATGACACCGGGGGAGACACAGATACGCAGTATTTT
.	TRBV23-1	.	TRBJ1-5	CASSQSKFGGWGQPQHF	TGCGCCAGCAGTCAATCGAAGTTTGGGGGGTGGGGTCAGCCCCAGCATTTT
.	TRBV23-1	.	TRBJ1-3	CASSLLNASSGNTIYF	TGCGCCAGCAGTCTCCTCAACGCGAGCTCTGGAAACACCATATATTTT
.	TRBV5-6	.	TRBJ1-4	CASSLHTGEKLFF	TGTGCCAGCAGCTTGCACACAGGTGAAAAACTGTTTTTT
.	TRBV30	.	TRBJ2-7	CAWSYNYEQYF	TGTGCCTGGTCCTACAACTACGAGCAGTACTTC
once	TRBV18	.	TRBJ1-5	CASSPGTTSNQPQHF	TGTGCCAGCTCACCAGGGACAACTAGCAATCAGCCCCAGCATTTT
.	TRBV9	TRBD1	TRBJ2-2	CASSADRGEGGELFF	TGTGCCAGCAGCGCGGACAGGGGAGAGGGCGGGGAGCTGTTTTTT
.	TRBV7-2	TRBD2	TRBJ2-1	CASSSGTSIHEQFF	TGTGCCAGCAGCTCCGGGACTAGCATCCATGAGCAGTTCTTC
.	TRBV9	.	TRBJ2-7	CASSVGGTHSYEQYF	TGTGCCAGCAGCGTAGGAGGGACACACTCCTACGAGCAGTACTTC